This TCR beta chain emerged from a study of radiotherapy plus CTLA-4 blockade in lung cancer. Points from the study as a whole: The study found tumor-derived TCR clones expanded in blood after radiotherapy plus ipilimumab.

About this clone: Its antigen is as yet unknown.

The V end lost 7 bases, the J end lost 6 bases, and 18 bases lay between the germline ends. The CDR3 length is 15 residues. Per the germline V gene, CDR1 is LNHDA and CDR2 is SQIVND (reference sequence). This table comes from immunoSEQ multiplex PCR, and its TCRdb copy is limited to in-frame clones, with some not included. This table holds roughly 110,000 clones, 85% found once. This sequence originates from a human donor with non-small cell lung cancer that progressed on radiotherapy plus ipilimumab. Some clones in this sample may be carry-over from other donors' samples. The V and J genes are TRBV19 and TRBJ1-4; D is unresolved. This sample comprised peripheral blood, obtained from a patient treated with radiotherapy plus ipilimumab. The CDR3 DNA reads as TGTGCCAGTAAGAGAAAGTCACGCGTGGATGAAAAACTGTTTTTT. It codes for CASKRKSRVDEKLFF. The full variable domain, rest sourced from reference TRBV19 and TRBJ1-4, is DGGITQSPKYLFRKEGQNVTLSCEQNLNHDAMYWYRQDPGQGLRLIYYSQIVNDFQKGDIAEGYSVSREKKESFPLTVTSAQKNPTAFYLCASKRKSRVDEKLFFGSGTQLSVL.